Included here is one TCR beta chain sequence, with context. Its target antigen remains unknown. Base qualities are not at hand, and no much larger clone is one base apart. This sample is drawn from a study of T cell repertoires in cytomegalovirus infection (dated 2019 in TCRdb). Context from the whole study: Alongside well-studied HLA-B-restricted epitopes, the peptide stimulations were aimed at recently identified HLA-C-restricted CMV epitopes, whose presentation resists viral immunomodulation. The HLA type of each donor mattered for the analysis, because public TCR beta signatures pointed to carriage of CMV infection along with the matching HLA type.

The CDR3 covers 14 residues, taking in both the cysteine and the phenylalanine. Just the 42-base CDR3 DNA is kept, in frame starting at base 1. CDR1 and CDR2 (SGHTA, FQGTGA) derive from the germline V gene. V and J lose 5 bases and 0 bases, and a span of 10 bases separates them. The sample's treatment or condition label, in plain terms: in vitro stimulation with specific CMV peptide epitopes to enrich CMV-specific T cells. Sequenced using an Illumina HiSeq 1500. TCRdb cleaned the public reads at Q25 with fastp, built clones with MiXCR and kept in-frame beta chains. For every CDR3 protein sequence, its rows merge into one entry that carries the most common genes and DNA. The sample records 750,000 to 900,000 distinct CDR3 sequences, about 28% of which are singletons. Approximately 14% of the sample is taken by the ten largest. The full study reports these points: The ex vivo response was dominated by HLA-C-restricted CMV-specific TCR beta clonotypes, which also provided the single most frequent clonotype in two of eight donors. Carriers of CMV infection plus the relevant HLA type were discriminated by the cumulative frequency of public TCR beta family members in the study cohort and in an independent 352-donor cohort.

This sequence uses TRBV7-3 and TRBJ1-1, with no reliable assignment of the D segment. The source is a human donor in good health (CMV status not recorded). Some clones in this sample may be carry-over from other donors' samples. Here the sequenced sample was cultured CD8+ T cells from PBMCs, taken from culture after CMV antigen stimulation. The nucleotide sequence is TGTGCCAGCAGCGAGCCAAGAATGAACACTGAAGCTTTCTTT. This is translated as CASSEPRMNTEAFF.